There are many counts of the clone carrying this T cell receptor beta chain. Its antigen is unidentified. MiXCR was run by TCRdb on the multiplex PCR reads, yielding one entry per CDR3 protein. The sample consists of 15,000 to 20,000 distinct CDR3 sequences, around 60% of them appearing once. The data derive from a study of breast tumors, draining lymph nodes, adjacent tissues. Study results and limitations: Most tumor T cells seemingly derive from lymph node, then expand in tumor. Luminal-like breast cancer showed significantly greater tumor-nontumor repertoire similarity than basal-like breast cancer did. Tumor TCR diversity was below lymph nodes but above nontumor tissue.

The CDR3 sequence is 16 residues long. The germline V gene has CDR1 LNHDA and CDR2 SQIVND (reference sequence). Trimming took 5 bases from V and 0 from J; bases not matched to a gene: 6. The sequence was obtained from a female donor with breast cancer. Some clones in this sample may be carry-over from other donors' samples. V and J are TRBV19 and TRBJ2-2, with TRBD1 identical over 7 bases. Sequenced input: tumor-adjacent breast tissue. The CDR3 protein is CASSSQGRTNTGELFF. The DNA of the CDR3 is TGTGCCAGTAGTTCACAGGGGAGAACGAACACCGGGGAGCTGTTTTTT.